The clone carrying this T cell receptor beta chain came up once. Its matching antigen is unknown. Germline values: CDR1 SGHKS, CDR2 YYEKEE (reference sequence). J lost 6 bases, V lost 1 base, and 5 bases had no gene match. CDR3 length: 15 residues. This sample stems from a study of blood T cells in healthy people across ages. For the second PCR, which ran for about 6 to 11 cycles, a sample-barcoded 5' primer and a J-beta primer mix were used. MiXCR, run by TCRdb on the 5' RACE reads, gives a single entry per CDR3 protein. This sample has about 670,000 distinct CDR3 sequences; around 41% occur once, and the top ten carry around 30%. Findings and caveats of the study: With naive T cell percentage, TCR beta diversity showed a strong correlation.

Material: blood. The clonotype originates from a man older than 75 in good health. This rearrangement joins TRBV5-5 to TRBJ2-1; 9 nucleotides align to TRBD2. CDR3 sequence reads: CASSLRLADSNEQFF. CDR3 in DNA: TGTGCCAGCAGCTTGAGACTAGCGGACTCCAATGAGCAGTTCTTC. Drawing the rest from reference TRBV5-5 and TRBJ2-1, the complete variable domain is DAGVTQSPTHLIKTRGQQVTLRCSPISGHKSVSWYQQVLGQGPQFIFQYYEKEERGRGNFPDRFSARQFPNYSSELNVNALLLGDSALYLCASSLRLADSNEQFFGPGTRLTVL.